The 27 T cell receptor beta chains below come from one sample, sequenced in a study of cytomegalovirus exposure and HLA in healthy donors. 60 Vbeta and 13 Jbeta primers were used in PCR. The method was immunoSEQ multiplex PCR; TCRdb's version includes in-frame clones alone and lacks a portion of them. The profile shows 200,000 or so clones, about 78% of them singletons. The sample taken for sequencing was PBMCs. These receptors were taken from a male donor in good health and CMV-seronegative.

V and J are TRBV5-1 and TRBJ2-7, with 8 bases lining up with TRBD2. Germline lookup yields CDR1 SGHRS and CDR2 YFSETQ. V trimming: 2 bases; J trimming: 3 bases; junction bases outside the gene matches: 4. This CDR3 is built from 14 residues. CDR3 in DNA: TGCGCCAGCAGCTTCGGGGGGGGATACTACGAGCAGTACTTC. Translation: CASSFGGGYYEQYF.

This chain links TRBV4-1 with TRBJ2-1, with a possible D match to TRBD2 (5 bases). The CDR3 totals 16 residues. Trimming cost V 1 base and J 0 bases, with 10 bases left between them. Germline CDR1 is MGHRA and CDR2 is YSYEKL. The CDR3, as DNA: TGCGCCAGCAGCCAAGCAACTAGTAGCTCCTACAATGAGCAGTTCTTC. Its translation is CASSQATSSSYNEQFF.

The CDR3 is CASSLDWGLAGEGGTDTQYF. CDR3 coding DNA: TGTGCCAGCAGCTTAGATTGGGGACTAGCGGGAGAGGGCGGCACAGATACGCAGTATTTT. The chain uses TRBV11-2 and TRBJ2-3; 14 bases match TRBD2. CDR3 length equals 20 residues. Germline assignment: CDR1 SGHAT and CDR2 FQNNGV. J gave up 1 base and V 0 bases, and 9 bases lay outside the gene matches.

The gene calls are TRBV28 and TRBJ2-7; 8 bases are shared with TRBD2. Trimming removed 1 base from V and 0 bases from J; junction bases left unmatched: 2. This CDR3 region has 15 residues. The germline gives CDR1 MDHEN, CDR2 SYDVKM. CDR3 sequence reads: CASSLYGTSSYEQYF. DNA of the CDR3: TGTGCCAGCAGTTTATACGGGACTAGCTCCTACGAGCAGTACTTC.

The chain uses TRBV6-6 and TRBJ1-6; D is unresolved. Germline V gives CDR1 MNHNY, CDR2 SVGAGI (reference sequence). The CDR3 loop spans 15 amino acids. V lost 2 bases and J lost 7, with 12 bases in between. Here the CDR3 DNA reads TGTGCCAGCAGTTACGGCGGGAGCGGGAATTCACCCCTCCACTTT. Translated: CASSYGGSGNSPLHF.

The CDR3 here is CASSVGQGSYTEAFF. CDR3 bases: TGTGCCAGCAGCGTAGGTCAGGGGTCCTACACTGAAGCTTTCTTT. The rearrangement joins TRBV9 to TRBJ1-1; D may be TRBD1 (6 bases). The CDR3 sequence is 15 residues long. Germline CDR1 and CDR2: SGDLS and YYNGEE. The V end was cut by 0 bases, the J end by 3 bases, with 12 bases between.

The rearrangement uses TRBV7-2 and TRBJ1-4; 9 bases match TRBD1. Germline lookup yields CDR1 SGHTA and CDR2 FQGNSA. J was trimmed by 7 bases and V by 5 bases; bases with no gene match: 11. The CDR3 spans 16 residues. This chain's CDR3 is CASSALQGALFEKLFF. The CDR3 nucleotides are TGTGCCAGCAGCGCATTACAGGGGGCGCTTTTTGAAAAACTGTTTTTT.

The V call is TRBV27, the J call TRBJ2-5; possibly TRBD1 for D (5 bases). The J call is doubtful: the DNA matches TRBJ2-7 better. Germline CDR1 and CDR2: MNHEY and SMNVEV (reference sequence). CDR3 size: 12 residues. The CDR3 DNA reads TGTGCCAGCGGTGTAAGGGGCGTCGAGCAGTACTTC. It encodes CASGVRGVEQYF.

The rearrangement links TRBV10-2 to TRBJ1-1; tentatively, D is TRBD1 (6 bases). There are 16 residues in the CDR3. Germline V CDR1 and CDR2: WSHSY, SAAADI. The germline V and J ends were trimmed by 7 bases and 3 bases, with 21 bases remaining between them. The CDR3 bases are TGCGCCAGCACTTCTGGGGTCGGGGGGCTGGACACTGAAGCTTTCTTT. This codes for CASTSGVGGLDTEAFF.

The chain links TRBV14 to TRBJ2-5; 14 bases are shared with TRBD2. Losses at the gene ends were 4 bases for V and 11 bases for J; bases not matched to a gene: 15. Germline CDR1 and CDR2: SGHDN and FVKESK. CDR3 length: 17 residues. The CDR3: CASSLIPGLAGAVEQYF. The CDR3 region has the DNA TGTGCCAGCAGCCTCATTCCGGGACTAGCGGGGGCGGTGGAGCAGTACTTC.

The chain couples TRBV5-4 to TRBJ1-2; the match to TRBD1 covers 8 bases. Germline V gene data show CDR1 as SGHNT and CDR2 as YYREEE (reference sequence). Losses at the gene ends were 4 bases for V and 4 bases for J; bases not matched to a gene: 6. CDR3 length: 14 amino acids. This CDR3 reads CASSGRDRGYGYTF. The DNA of the CDR3 is TGTGCCAGCAGCGGGAGAGACAGGGGCTATGGCTACACCTTC.

This chain uses TRBV28 with TRBJ1-1; D remains ambiguous. V lost 3 bases and J lost 0, with 11 bases in between. Germline V gene data show CDR1 as MDHEN and CDR2 as SYDVKM. The length of the CDR3 is 15 residues. CDR3 sequence (DNA): TGTGCCAGCAGTTTCCCGGGGAGGATGAACACTGAAGCTTTCTTT. Its translation is CASSFPGRMNTEAFF.

CDR3 region: CASTIDRAGSYF. CDR3 DNA: TGCGCCAGCACCATAGACAGGGCGGGTTCGTACTTC. V and J are TRBV5-1 and TRBJ2-4; 7 nucleotides agree with TRBD1. V lost 6 bases, J lost 15 bases, and 12 bases stayed unmatched. The CDR3 has 12 amino acids. CDR1 is SGHRS, CDR2 YFSETQ, per germline.

The J gene is TRBJ1-5, the V gene TRBV19; D is ambiguous. V was shortened by 8 bases and J by 4 bases, with 18 bases between the two germline ends. Germline V CDR1 and CDR2: LNHDA, SQIVND (reference sequence). This CDR3 has 15 residues. CDR3 sequence: CASGNGIRRNQPQHF. The CDR3 nucleotides read TGTGCCAGTGGTAACGGGATCCGCAGGAATCAGCCCCAGCATTTT.

This clone was seen only once. V is TRBV9 and J is TRBJ2-6; 16 positions agree with TRBD2. CDR1 SGDLS and CDR2 YYNGEE come from the germline V gene. This CDR3 spans 18 amino acids. Trimming cost V 4 bases and J 2 bases; bases outside gene matches: 3. The chain's CDR3 is CASSPGTSGRAGANVLTF. The CDR3 nucleotides read TGTGCCAGCAGCCCAGGGACTAGCGGGAGGGCTGGGGCCAACGTCCTGACTTTC.

The rearrangement links TRBV28 to TRBJ2-1; TRBD1 matches at 7 bases. This CDR3 region has 13 residues. Trimming cost V 2 bases and J 7 bases; bases outside gene matches: 2. Germline CDR1 reads MDHEN; CDR2 reads SYDVKM. The CDR3 DNA is TGTGCCAGCAGTTTAACAGGGGTAAATGAGCAGTTCTTC. This gives the protein CASSLTGVNEQFF.

This clone appeared a few times. This chain joins TRBV5-4 and TRBJ1-1; no reliable D call. The CDR3 sequence is 10 residues long. Germline CDR1 SGHNT, CDR2 YYREEE (reference sequence). V was pared by 9 bases and J by 4 bases, with 7 bases between. The CDR3 nucleotides are TGTGCCATCGACACCACTGAAGCTTTCTTT. Its protein product is CAIDTTEAFF. Full variable domain (missing parts from reference TRBV5-4 and TRBJ1-1): ETGVTQSPTHLIKTRGQQVTLRCSSQSGHNTVSWYQQALGQGPQFIFQYYREEENGRGNFPPRFSGLQFPNYSSELNVNALELDDSALYLCAIDTTEAFFGQGTRLTVV.

This chain connects TRBV7-9 to TRBJ1-2; D might be TRBD1 (5 bases). Per germline, CDR1 SEHNR and CDR2 FQNEAQ (reference sequence). The germline V and J ends were trimmed by 4 bases and 4 bases, with 22 bases remaining between them. CDR3 size: 17 residues. Written as DNA, the CDR3 is TGTGCCAGCAGCTCCTCGGTGGGAGGGGCTACCTTCTATGGCTACACCTTC. It yields the protein CASSSSVGGATFYGYTF.

The V call is TRBV6-1, the J call TRBJ2-1; D is perhaps TRBD2 (5 bases). The germline V gene encodes CDR1 MNHNS and CDR2 SASEGT. This CDR3 is built from 14 residues. The V gene lost 9 bases and the J gene lost 6 bases, with 18 bases spanning the gap. The chain's CDR3 is CARATTSLGNEQFF. Written as DNA, the CDR3 is TGTGCCAGGGCTACCACTAGTTTGGGCAATGAGCAGTTCTTC.

V usage is TRBV9 and J usage is TRBJ2-7; 7 positions match TRBD2. The trim removed 0 bases at V and 5 bases at J, leaving 2 bases unmatched. Germline assignment: CDR1 SGDLS and CDR2 YYNGEE. The CDR3 is made up of 13 amino acids. The CDR3: CASSVEAGNEQYF. The CDR3 DNA reads as TGTGCCAGCAGCGTAGAAGCGGGGAACGAGCAGTACTTC.

The genes are TRBV6-5 and TRBJ2-7; TRBD1 matches 8 bases. Per germline, CDR1 MNHEY and CDR2 SVGAGI. The junction had 10 bases not matched to a gene; V was cut back by 10 bases and J by 5 bases. CDR3 length: 13 amino acids. CDR3 DNA sequence: TGTGCCACTAGGGGGACAGGTCCCGACGAGCAGTACTTC. Its translation: CATRGTGPDEQYF.

This clone was detected only a few times. The chain is built from TRBV9 and TRBJ1-4; 8 nucleotides match TRBD1. Germline CDR1 is SGDLS and CDR2 is YYNGEE. The V gene end was trimmed by 3 bases and the J gene end by 2 bases; junction bases not matched to a gene: 6. CDR3 length equals 16 residues. CDR3 sequence: CASSAGQGTTNEKLFF. The DNA for the CDR3 is TGTGCCAGCAGCGCCGGACAGGGAACGACTAATGAAAAACTGTTTTTT.

This rearrangement joins TRBV7-6 to TRBJ2-2; D perhaps matches TRBD1 (5 bases). This CDR3 region has 16 residues. V lost 4 bases, J lost 1 base, and 13 bases lay in between. The germline CDR1 and CDR2 sequences are SGHVS and FNYEAQ. CDR3 coding DNA: TGTGCCAGCAGCTCACACTTGCAGGGGAACACCGGGGAGCTGTTTTTT. As protein: CASSSHLQGNTGELFF.

The V call is TRBV19, the J call TRBJ2-7, with D tentatively TRBD2 (6 bases). Germline V gene sequence: CDR1 LNHDA, CDR2 SQIVND (reference sequence). Trimming took 3 bases from V and 0 from J, leaving 21 bases between them. This CDR3 is built from 18 residues. This CDR3 is CASSIRIIGGGNSYEQYF. CDR3 bases: TGTGCCAGTAGTATCCGGATTATAGGTGGAGGGAACTCCTACGAGCAGTACTTC.

The chain carries TRBV28 and TRBJ2-3; 10 positions match TRBD2. Germline CDR1 MDHEN, CDR2 SYDVKM. The ends lost 4 bases at V and 1 base at J; junction bases unmatched: 5. The CDR3 loop spans 16 amino acids. The chain's CDR3 is CASSSPGTSGTDTQYF. DNA for the CDR3: TGTGCCAGCAGTTCCCCCGGGACTAGCGGCACAGATACGCAGTATTTT.

This rearrangement joins TRBV6-1 to TRBJ1-1; no clear D gene. Germline lookup yields CDR1 MNHNS and CDR2 SASEGT. The CDR3 is 15 amino acids. Trimming removed 3 bases at V and 1 base at J, with 12 bases between. The CDR3 here is CASSDPYGGNTEAFF. The DNA for the CDR3 is TGTGCCAGCAGTGACCCGTACGGCGGGAACACTGAAGCTTTCTTT.

The V and J genes are TRBV28 and TRBJ2-7, with TRBD1 identical over 8 bases. The CDR3 contains 16 residues. The germline V gene has CDR1 MDHEN and CDR2 SYDVKM. The ends lost 4 bases at V and 0 bases at J; junction bases unmatched: 8. The CDR3 coding sequence is TGTGCCAGCAGTTCATTCGGGACAGGCAGCTCCTACGAGCAGTACTTC. Its translation is CASSSFGTGSSYEQYF.